This T cell receptor beta chain was obtained from a study of blood T cell repertoires in COVID-19. Repertoires were generated with immunoSEQ multiplex PCR, while TCRdb's copy carries only in-frame clones and drops some. The data hold about 90,000 clones, with roughly 86% observed a single time. This clone has just one count. In germline, CDR1 is LGHDT, CDR2 YNNKEL (reference sequence). There are 15 residues in the CDR3. Trimming stripped 5 bases from V and 0 bases from J, with 8 bases between. The sequencing input was peripheral blood. The chain employs TRBV3-1 (or the pseudogene TRBV3-2) and TRBJ2-6, with D tentatively TRBD1 (6 bases). This TCR was sampled from a human donor in a cohort sampled during active COVID-19. CDR3 sequence reads: CASSVRGSGANVLTF. The CDR3 DNA reads as TGTGCCAGCAGCGTCAGGGGCTCTGGGGCCAACGTCCTGACTTTC.